This entry lists 10 T cell receptor beta chains sequenced from one sample in a study of T-cell memory formation after mild COVID-19 (dated by TCRdb to 2020 to 2022). Libraries were constructed by 5' RACE. Instrument on record: Illumina NovaSeq 6000. The public reads were reprocessed in TCRdb via fastp at Q25 and MiXCR, keeping in-frame beta chains. Entries that share a CDR3 protein sequence are merged under the most common genes and DNA. The sample table holds 470,000 or so distinct CDR3 sequences, of which approximately 18% were seen once. Jointly, the top ten make up 20% to 25% of the sample. The specimen was PBMCs or a T cell subset sorted from them (not recorded which). Every receptor here comes from a young man who had mild COVID-19 (a few samples of this study predate the infection). The sample titles of this study are shuffled in the database, so cell type and time point are left out; the donor was told from shared clones.

The CDR3 DNA is TGCAGTGCTAGAGATGCGGGGGAGTACGAGCAGTACTTC. It encodes CSARDAGEYEQYF. The chain couples TRBV20-1 to TRBJ2-7, with 7 bases fitting TRBD2. Germline values: CDR1 DFQATT, CDR2 SNEGSKA (reference sequence). This CDR3 spans 13 amino acids. After removal of 0 bases from V and 4 bases from J, the junction contained 3 bases not matched to a gene.

This clonotype appeared a single time. The genes are TRBV6-6 and TRBJ1-4; 10 positions match TRBD1. V was pared by 1 base and J by 8 bases, with 4 bases of the junction left unmatched. Germline V lookup: CDR1 MNHNY, CDR2 SVGAGI (reference sequence). The CDR3 runs 15 residues. CDR3 loop: CASSYWTGGGEKLFF. The CDR3 DNA follows: TGTGCCAGCAGTTACTGGACAGGGGGTGGGGAAAAACTGTTTTTT.

In this sample, this clonotype turned up a few times. The chain recombines TRBV11-2 with TRBJ1-2, with D perhaps matching TRBD1 (6 bases). The CDR3 spans 14 residues. Germline-derived CDR1 and CDR2 are SGHAT and FQNNGV. Trimming took off 5 bases at V and 1 base at J, with 11 bases between the two ends. For the CDR3, the DNA is TGTGCCAGCAGCCAGGGGAGTGATAACTATGGCTACACCTTC. Its translation: CASSQGSDNYGYTF.

The genes are TRBV28 and TRBJ2-5, with D unresolved. V lost 5 bases, J lost 2 bases, and 18 bases lay in between. CDR3 length equals 16 residues. The V gene's germline CDR1 is MDHEN and CDR2 SYDVKM. The CDR3 protein is CASSQSRLPLQETQYF. CDR3 nucleotides: TGTGCCAGCAGTCAATCCCGACTGCCGTTACAAGAGACCCAGTACTTC.

This clonotype was seen a few times. This chain links TRBV18 with TRBJ2-6; D is undetermined. V dropped 5 bases and J dropped 0 bases, with 17 bases sitting between them. The CDR3 contains 18 residues. CDR1 is KGHSH and CDR2 is LQKENI in the germline V gene. In nucleotides, the CDR3 is TGTGCCAGCTCATCGATGACACTTTCAAGCTCTGGGGCCAACGTCCTGACTTTC. As protein: CASSSMTLSSSGANVLTF.

This clonotype was picked up a small number of times. V is TRBV4-1 and J is TRBJ1-6; D not certain. V was trimmed by 1 base and J by 7 bases, leaving 14 bases between them. The CDR3 totals 16 residues. Per germline, CDR1 MGHRA and CDR2 YSYEKL. CDR3 sequence reads: CASSQGGLGTNSPLHF. The DNA of the CDR3 is TGCGCCAGCAGCCAAGGGGGTCTCGGAACCAATTCACCCCTCCACTTT.

This clonotype has just a few counts. The V call is TRBV7-9, the J call TRBJ1-2; 9 bases line up with TRBD1. The CDR3 is 15 amino acids. Trimming at V came to 0 bases and at J to 8 bases, leaving 7 bases not matched to a gene. Germline assignment: CDR1 SEHNR and CDR2 FQNEAQ (reference sequence). This CDR3 is CASSLARGTGKGYTF. The CDR3 DNA reads as TGTGCCAGCAGCTTAGCGCGGGGGACAGGGAAAGGCTACACCTTC.

The rearrangement links TRBV12-3 or TRBV12-4 to TRBJ1-2; 8 nucleotides agree with TRBD1. Trimming removed 5 bases from V and 4 bases from J; junction bases left unmatched: 6. The CDR3 runs to 14 residues. CDR3 nucleotide sequence: TGTGCCAGCAGTCCGGGACAGGAGGGCTATGGCTACACCTTC. Amino acids: CASSPGQEGYGYTF.

This clonotype appeared a few times. This sequence joins TRBV2 and TRBJ2-3, with unresolved D. The CDR3 spans 13 residues. Germline assignment: CDR1 SNHLY and CDR2 FYNNEI. Trimming removed 7 bases from V and 3 bases from J, with 11 bases in between. The CDR3 nucleotides are TGTGCCAGCACTCTGGAAAGTACAGATACGCAGTATTTT. It is translated as CASTLESTDTQYF.

The V gene is TRBV25-1, the J gene TRBJ2-3; 11 bases fit TRBD1. J was trimmed by 3 bases and V by 4 bases; bases with no gene match: 12. Germline V gene data show CDR1 as MGHDK and CDR2 as SYGVNS. This CDR3 comprises 18 residues. The CDR3 here is CASSVGERTGGLTDTQYF. The CDR3 DNA reads TGTGCCAGCAGTGTAGGGGAAAGGACAGGGGGCCTGACAGATACGCAGTATTTT.